This T cell receptor beta chain was documented in a study of regulatory T cells in long-lasting Graves disease. Notes on the study in general: Persistent disease preferred TRBV28, TRBJ1-2 and TRBJ2-5; new disease, TRBV20-1 and TRBJ2-1.

This clonotype was detected ten times or more. The antigen is undetermined. Stated time point: persistent/refractory GD, antithyroid drugs over 5 years with positive TRAb. Extracted RNA from PBMCs served as the source of the TCR library. It was American Thyroid Association guidelines that determined Graves' disease diagnosis. Roughly 9.2 milliliters of peripheral blood were drawn into EDTA tubes. CDR1 and CDR2 from the germline V gene are SQVTM and ANQGSEA. The CDR3 sequence is 13 residues long. V was pared by 4 bases and J by 2 bases, with 9 bases between. Library construction for TCR beta used iRepertoire HTBI primers and Arm-PCR of CDR3 regions. TCRdb ran MiXCR on the multiplex PCR reads and lists one entry per CDR3 protein. The sample lists a few hundred thousand distinct CDR3 sequences, approximately 20% occurring once.

This specimen was peripheral blood mononuclear cells (PBMCs), taken when the disease was refractory, from a patient treated with antithyroid drugs. The V and J genes are TRBV29-1 and TRBJ1-5; D perhaps matches TRBD1 (6 bases). The sequence was obtained from a female donor with Graves disease. The CDR3 is CSVADSGNQPQHF. Here the CDR3 DNA reads TGCAGCGTTGCGGACAGTGGCAATCAGCCCCAGCATTTT.